This T cell receptor beta chain was sequenced for a study of OX40 agonist ivuxolimab in advanced cancers. Study-wide context: One hepatocellular carcinoma and a couple of cutaneous melanoma patients partially responded.

Study results and limitations: Individuals who were partial responders at 0.1-3.0 mg/kg had clonal expansion that ranked among the lowest. The CD4+ and CD8+ T cells in the blood had expanded clonally by week 6 at 0.1 to 3.0 mg/kg.

Clones were sequenced by immunoSEQ multiplex PCR, and TCRdb holds only the in-frame ones, with some missing. The table shows around 20,000 clones, with around 70% occurring only once. The CDR3 is 17 residues long. The germline V gene encodes CDR1 SGHRS and CDR2 YFSETQ. V lost 0 bases, J lost 4 bases, and 8 bases stayed unmatched. Points on this clone: Antigen specificity is unknown.

The receptor's source is an adult with an advanced solid tumor such as melanoma, head and neck, liver or kidney cancer. V and J are TRBV5-1 and TRBJ2-3; TRBD2 agrees at 10 bases. The starting material was CD4+ or CD8+ T cells sorted from blood, obtained in a trial of the OX40 agonist ivuxolimab. In nucleotides, the CDR3 is TGCGCCAGCAGCTTGGCGGCTAGCGGGAGTGTAGCAGATACGCAGTATTTT. Translation gives CASSLAASGSVADTQYF.